The 25 T cell receptor beta chains in this list originate from one sample, sequenced in a study of blood T cell repertoires in COVID-19 (TCRdb year 2020). Library preparation was by the immunoSEQ multiplex PCR assay. TCRdb's version of the immuneACCESS table is confined to in-frame rearrangements and falls short of the full clone set. An unresolved V gene accounts for under half of the shortfall where checked; the remainder is of unknown origin. The sample records roughly 170,000 clones, over 75% of which are singletons. The ten biggest clones cover 0.95% to 1.5% of the sample. Sequencing used peripheral blood. These receptors were obtained from a man aged 55-75 years who had recovered from COVID-19.

V and J are TRBV20-1 and TRBJ1-4, with a weak D call TRBD1 (5 bases). Germline CDR1 and CDR2: DFQATT and SNEGSKA (reference sequence). CDR3 size: 17 residues. V was cut by 3 bases and J by 10 bases, with 27 bases left in between. CDR3 loop: CSASMYGGESITGKLFF. CDR3 sequence (DNA): TGCAGTGCTAGTATGTACGGGGGGGAGTCAATCACCGGAAAACTGTTTTTT.

The rearrangement links TRBV6-5 to TRBJ2-5; 7 bases are a match to TRBD2. With V trimmed by 11 bases and J by 5 bases, 8 bases remained unmatched. There are 12 residues in the CDR3. Per germline, CDR1 MNHEY and CDR2 SVGAGI. The CDR3 DNA follows: TGTGCCGCCACCTGGACTAGGGAGACCCAGTACTTC. Protein product: CAATWTRETQYF.

The chain joins TRBV11-2 to TRBJ2-7, with 9 bases fitting TRBD1. V was clipped by 5 bases and J by 3 bases; unmatched bases: 5. Germline V gene data show CDR1 as SGHAT and CDR2 as FQNNGV. The CDR3 is 14 residues long. The CDR3 reads CASSQGGQGYEQYF. The CDR3 bases are TGTGCCAGCAGCCAAGGGGGACAGGGCTACGAGCAGTACTTC.

The chain employs TRBV15 and TRBJ1-2; 7 bases map to TRBD1. The CDR3 totals 15 residues. Germline V CDR1 and CDR2: LNHNV, YYDKDF (reference sequence). The V and J ends lost 0 bases and 2 bases, in that order; junction bases with no gene match: 3. The CDR3 loop is CATSRDRGRNYGYTF. DNA of the CDR3: TGTGCCACCAGCAGAGACAGGGGGAGGAACTATGGCTACACCTTC.

V is TRBV9 and J is TRBJ2-5, with 7 bases that match TRBD1. This CDR3 contains 14 residues. V trimming: 3 bases; J trimming: 3 bases; junction bases outside the gene matches: 5. Germline CDR1 is SGDLS and CDR2 is YYNGEE. This CDR3 is CASSATGTEETQYF. In nucleotides, the CDR3 is TGTGCCAGCAGCGCGACAGGGACAGAAGAGACCCAGTACTTC.

The rearrangement links TRBV7-9 to TRBJ2-1; 12 bases agree with TRBD2. CDR1 is SEHNR, CDR2 FQNEAQ, per germline (reference sequence). V was pared by 5 bases and J by 6 bases, with 11 bases of the junction left unmatched. The CDR3 contains 17 residues. In nucleotides, the CDR3 is TGTGCCAGCAGCCCTACCATGGCGACTAGCGGGGGCAATGAGCAGTTCTTC. Translated: CASSPTMATSGGNEQFF.

The V call is TRBV18, the J call TRBJ2-3; D is unresolved. The length of the CDR3 is 12 residues. Trimming cost V 3 bases and J 4 bases, with 5 bases left between them. Germline V lookup: CDR1 KGHSH, CDR2 LQKENI. In DNA form, the CDR3 reads TGTGCCAGCTCACCGTCATCAGATACGCAGTATTTT. Translated, it gives CASSPSSDTQYF.

V usage is TRBV9 and J usage is TRBJ2-2; D is perhaps TRBD1 (6 bases). Trimming cost V 3 bases and J 5 bases, with 11 bases left between them. CDR1 and CDR2 from the germline V gene are SGDLS and YYNGEE. The CDR3 length is 14 residues. CDR3 sequence reads: CASSALQGTGELFF. The CDR3 DNA sequence: TGTGCCAGCAGCGCCTTACAGGGAACCGGGGAGCTGTTTTTT.

V usage is TRBV7-2 and J usage is TRBJ2-1, with 7 bases fitting TRBD1. The CDR3 runs to 18 residues. V lost 6 bases to trimming and J lost 9 bases; unmatched junction nucleotides: 23. The germline V gene has CDR1 SGHTA and CDR2 FQGNSA. Here the CDR3 DNA reads TGTGCCAGCAGACAAATCCCTAGGGGGCCTCGAGGTCCCGGTGAGCAGTTCTTC. It translates to CASRQIPRGPRGPGEQFF.

This chain joins TRBV6-6 and TRBJ1-1; 10 bases map to TRBD1. The CDR3 runs to 16 residues. The V gene's germline CDR1 is MNHNY and CDR2 SVGAGI (reference sequence). V was clipped by 4 bases and J by 2 bases; unmatched bases: 7. For the CDR3, the DNA is TGTGCCAGCAGTTTAACCGGGACAGGGGCAAACACTGAAGCTTTCTTT. Its protein product is CASSLTGTGANTEAFF.

The chain has TRBV5-1 and TRBJ2-5, with 11 bases that match TRBD2. Germline V gives CDR1 SGHRS, CDR2 YFSETQ. V lost 4 bases and J lost 4; bases outside the gene matches: 15. CDR3 length: 18 residues. The chain's CDR3 is CASSPGSSGGLVRETQYF. In nucleotides, the CDR3 is TGCGCCAGCAGCCCCGGCTCTAGCGGGGGGTTAGTTCGAGAGACCCAGTACTTC.

This chain connects TRBV12-3 or TRBV12-4 to TRBJ1-4; 10 bases line up with TRBD1. The V segment lost 8 bases and the J segment 10 bases; nucleotides outside the gene matches: 7. The CDR3 runs to 13 residues. The CDR3 nucleotides are TGTGCCAGCCAGGCGACAGGGGGCCTAAAACTGTTTTTT. The encoded protein is CASQATGGLKLFF.

The chain combines TRBV29-1 with TRBJ1-1; D ambiguous. This CDR3 region has 13 residues. CDR1 is SQVTM and CDR2 is ANQGSEA in the germline V gene. The V end lost 5 bases, the J end lost 0 bases, and 10 bases lay between the germline ends. The CDR3 spells CSVSSSLNTEAFF. The CDR3 region has the DNA TGCAGCGTTTCCTCTAGCTTGAACACTGAAGCTTTCTTT.

The chain employs TRBV19 and TRBJ2-2, with 7 nucleotides matching TRBD1. The germline V gene encodes CDR1 LNHDA and CDR2 SQIVND (reference sequence). V was clipped by 9 bases and J by 4 bases; unmatched bases: 11. This CDR3 region has 15 residues. CDR3 sequence (DNA): TGTGCCAGCACGGATAGGGGGCAAGGCACCGGGGAGCTGTTTTTT. Translated: CASTDRGQGTGELFF. Together with reference TRBV19 and TRBJ2-2, the CDR3 gives the full variable domain: DGGITQSPKYLFRKEGQNVTLSCEQNLNHDAMYWYRQDPGQGLRLIYYSQIVNDFQKGDIAEGYSVSREKKESFPLTVTSAQKNPTAFYLCASTDRGQGTGELFFGEGSRLTVL.

The J gene is TRBJ2-5, the V gene TRBV5-1, with D possibly being TRBD1 (5 bases). V was clipped by 0 bases and J by 2 bases, with 8 bases between them. Germline lookup yields CDR1 SGHRS and CDR2 YFSETQ. CDR3 length equals 14 residues. CDR3 sequence (DNA): TGCGCCAGCAGCTTGGTCCCAGGGCAAGAGACCCAGTACTTC. It is translated as CASSLVPGQETQYF.

This clone was counted a few times. The rearrangement uses TRBV25-1 and TRBJ1-1, with 7 nucleotides matching TRBD1. Per germline, CDR1 MGHDK and CDR2 SYGVNS. The CDR3 runs 15 residues. V lost 6 bases, J lost 5 bases, and 12 bases stayed unmatched. Written as DNA, the CDR3 is TGTGCCAGCAGCGAAAAGGACAGGCAATGGACTGAAGCTTTCTTT. Translation gives CASSEKDRQWTEAFF.

V and J are TRBV7-3 and TRBJ1-1; D possibly corresponds to TRBD1 (6 bases). Trimming took off 2 bases at V and 1 base at J, with 8 bases between the two ends. CDR1 and CDR2 (germline): SGHTA, FQGTGA. The CDR3 sequence is 14 residues long. This CDR3 reads CASSLLGGNTEAFF. CDR3 coding DNA: TGTGCCAGCAGCTTATTAGGGGGGAACACTGAAGCTTTCTTT.

The V and J genes are TRBV6-5 and TRBJ1-1; 8 bases agree with TRBD1. The germline V gene has CDR1 MNHEY and CDR2 SVGAGI. V shed 5 bases and J 4 bases; nucleotides not matched to a gene: 3. The CDR3 runs 13 residues. The CDR3 DNA reads TGTGCCAGCAGTAAACAGGGGGGCACTGAAGCTTTCTTT. As protein: CASSKQGGTEAFF.

J is TRBJ1-4 and V is TRBV4-3, with D unresolved. The ends were cut back, 0 bases at V and 7 bases at J, with 6 bases in the middle. CDR3 length: 13 amino acids. The germline gives CDR1 LGHNA, CDR2 YSLEER. The CDR3: CASSQEAREKLFF. In nucleotides, the CDR3 is TGCGCCAGCAGCCAAGAAGCGCGTGAAAAACTGTTTTTT.

The V gene is TRBV5-4, the J gene TRBJ1-3; D gene uncertain. The length of the CDR3 is 16 residues. The germline gives CDR1 SGHNT, CDR2 YYREEE (reference sequence). V dropped 3 bases and J dropped 1 base, with 14 bases sitting between them. The CDR3 reads CASSSFGRGSGNTIYF. The CDR3, as DNA: TGTGCCAGCAGCTCCTTTGGGAGAGGGTCTGGAAACACCATATATTTT. Using reference TRBV5-4 and TRBJ1-3 for the parts outside the CDR3, the full variable domain is ETGVTQSPTHLIKTRGQQVTLRCSSQSGHNTVSWYQQALGQGPQFIFQYYREEENGRGNFPPRFSGLQFPNYSSELNVNALELDDSALYLCASSSFGRGSGNTIYFGEGSWLTVV.

J is TRBJ1-1 and V is TRBV27, with D possibly TRBD1 on 6 matching bases. V was clipped by 6 bases and J by 4 bases, with 15 bases between them. This CDR3 has 14 residues. CDR1 MNHEY and CDR2 SMNVEV come from the germline V gene (reference sequence). The CDR3, as DNA: TGTGCCAGCAGCCCTTTGGGGGGGCCCACTGAAGCTTTCTTT. Translation gives CASSPLGGPTEAFF.

The chain combines TRBV4-1 with TRBJ2-5; no clear D gene. V lost 1 base, J lost 5 bases, and 11 bases lay in between. Germline V gives CDR1 MGHRA, CDR2 YSYEKL. The CDR3 sequence is 14 residues long. CDR3 sequence (DNA): TGCGCCAGCAGCCAAGCCCGGCCCGGGGAGACCCAGTACTTC. It yields the protein CASSQARPGETQYF.

The rearrangement joins TRBV5-4 to TRBJ1-2, with D possibly being TRBD1 (5 bases). CDR1 and CDR2 from the germline V gene are SGHNT and YYREEE (reference sequence). V lost 3 bases to trimming and J lost 6 bases, with 21 bases between them. The CDR3 covers 16 residues. DNA for the CDR3: TGTGCCAGCAGCTCCCGTACGACGGGAGGGGCGGATGGCTACACCTTC. The encoded protein is CASSSRTTGGADGYTF. The full variable domain, rest sourced from reference TRBV5-4 and TRBJ1-2, is ETGVTQSPTHLIKTRGQQVTLRCSSQSGHNTVSWYQQALGQGPQFIFQYYREEENGRGNFPPRFSGLQFPNYSSELNVNALELDDSALYLCASSSRTTGGADGYTFGSGTRLTVV.

This chain connects TRBV5-4 to TRBJ2-3; 8 bases are shared with TRBD2. Germline values: CDR1 SGHNT, CDR2 YYREEE (reference sequence). With 5 bases clipped from V and 4 bases from J, the junction kept 6 bases outside the gene matches. The length of the CDR3 is 14 residues. CDR3 nucleotides: TGTGCCAGCAGACCCGCGGGAGGCCCAGATACGCAGTATTTT. This gives the protein CASRPAGGPDTQYF.

This clone was seen a single time. The V gene is TRBV5-4, the J gene TRBJ2-5; 11 bases are a match to TRBD2. This CDR3 spans 17 amino acids. Germline V gives CDR1 SGHNT, CDR2 YYREEE (reference sequence). Trimming removed 0 bases from V and 2 bases from J; junction bases left unmatched: 6. The CDR3 DNA reads TGTGCCAGCAGCTTGGGGTGGTCTAGCGGGGGGCAAGAGACCCAGTACTTC. Translating it yields CASSLGWSSGGQETQYF.